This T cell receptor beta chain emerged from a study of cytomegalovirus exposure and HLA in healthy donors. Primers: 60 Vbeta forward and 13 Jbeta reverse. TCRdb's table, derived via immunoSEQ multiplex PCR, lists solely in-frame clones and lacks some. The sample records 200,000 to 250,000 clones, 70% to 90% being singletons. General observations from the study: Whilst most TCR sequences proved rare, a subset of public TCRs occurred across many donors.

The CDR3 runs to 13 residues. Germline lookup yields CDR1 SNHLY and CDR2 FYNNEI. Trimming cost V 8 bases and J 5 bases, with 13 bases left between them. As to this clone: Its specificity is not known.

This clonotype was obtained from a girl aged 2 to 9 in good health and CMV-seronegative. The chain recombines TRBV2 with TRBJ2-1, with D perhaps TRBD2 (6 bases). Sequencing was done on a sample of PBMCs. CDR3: CASYGGFDNEQFF. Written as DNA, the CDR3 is TGTGCCAGCTATGGGGGGTTTGACAATGAGCAGTTCTTC.